This note documents a single TCR beta chain sequence. The participants were between about 18 and 90 years old and came from some 23 US areas. CDR3 length: 15 residues. Germline CDR1 is LNHDA and CDR2 is SQIVND (reference sequence). The V and J ends lost 3 bases and 2 bases respectively, with 13 bases between them. Original handling: For nucleated cells, counts were estimated from reference gene primer amplification. Here immunoSEQ multiplex PCR was the method, and the copy in TCRdb shows in-frame clones only, minus some. The V and J calls and clone size are taken from that table; D and trimming were inferred from the DNA. Of some 200,000 clones listed, 80% to 85% are singletons. This sample is part of a study of blood T cell repertoires in COVID-19. Across the whole study: From T cells, B-cell-depleted T cells, or PBMCs came the material, which was cDNA or gDNA.

This sequence originates from a man in his forties who had recovered from COVID-19. The sample taken for sequencing was PBMCs or T cells enriched from blood (not recorded which). The chain carries TRBV19 and TRBJ1-2; no firm D call. The CDR3 DNA sequence: TGTGCCAGTAGTATCGGGGATCGAATAAACTATGGCTACACCTTC. It is translated as CASSIGDRINYGYTF.